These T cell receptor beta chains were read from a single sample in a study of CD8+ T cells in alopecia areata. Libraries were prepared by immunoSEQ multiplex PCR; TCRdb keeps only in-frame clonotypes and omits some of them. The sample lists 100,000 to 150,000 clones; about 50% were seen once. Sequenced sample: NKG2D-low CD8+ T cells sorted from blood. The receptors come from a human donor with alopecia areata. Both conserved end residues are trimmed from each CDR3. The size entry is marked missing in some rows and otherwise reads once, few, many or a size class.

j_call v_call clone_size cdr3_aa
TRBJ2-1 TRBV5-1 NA ASSLIQANEQF
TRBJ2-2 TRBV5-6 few ASSLADRGNTGELF
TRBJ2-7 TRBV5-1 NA ASHWDSPYEQY
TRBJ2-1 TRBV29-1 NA SAGPRPPFNEQF
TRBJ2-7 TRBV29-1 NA SVELTRQGGYEQY
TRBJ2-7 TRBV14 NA ASSYKQGVSGEQY
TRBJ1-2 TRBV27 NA ASSGDREGYT
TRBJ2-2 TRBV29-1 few SVLRVNTGELF
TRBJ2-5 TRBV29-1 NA SVERGGTQY
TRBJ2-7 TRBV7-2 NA ASSSQGNEQY
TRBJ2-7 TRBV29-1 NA SVAPDSPGYEQY
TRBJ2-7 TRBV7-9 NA ASSSNYQDPYEQY
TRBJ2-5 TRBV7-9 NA ASSGLAGPLEIETQY